What follows are 22 T cell receptor beta chains derived from one specimen sequenced in a study of response to subunit inactivated influenza vaccine (dated by TCRdb to 2016 to 2019). Libraries were constructed by RT-PCR. The run used an Illumina HiSeq 2500. The public reads were reanalyzed by TCRdb: fastp trimming at Q25, MiXCR alignment, in-frame beta chains only. Identical CDR3 protein sequences are pooled into one entry, listed with their most common genes and DNA. Within this sample are roughly 700,000 distinct CDR3 sequences, with about a sixth of them counted one time only. Roughly 10% of the sample is held by the ten biggest clonotypes. This sample comprised PBMCs from blood, obtained roughly 12 days after vaccination. The receptor source for this set is a man aged 45 to 65 who received an inactivated influenza vaccine. Donor details come from another sample of the same person, matched by shared clones.

This clonotype came up a few times. The V call is TRBV2, the J call TRBJ2-3; D gene ambiguous. The germline gives CDR1 SNHLY, CDR2 FYNNEI. The CDR3 totals 12 residues. Trimming left V 7 bases short and J 2 bases short, with 7 bases between. In DNA form, the CDR3 reads TGTGCCAGCAATTACCTCACAGATACGCAGTATTTT. Its translation is CASNYLTDTQYF.

This clonotype was found a few times. The chain links TRBV7-2 to TRBJ2-1; D gene unclear. The germline V gene has CDR1 SGHTA and CDR2 FQGNSA. The CDR3 totals 13 residues. Trimming left V 3 bases short and J 9 bases short, with 12 bases between. CDR3 region: CASSFLREGEQFF. In DNA, the CDR3 is TGTGCCAGCAGCTTCTTAAGAGAAGGTGAGCAGTTCTTC.

V usage is TRBV28 and J usage is TRBJ2-2; D is possibly TRBD2 (5 bases). Germline V CDR1 and CDR2: MDHEN, SYDVKM. The ends were cut back, 6 bases at V and 0 bases at J, with 17 bases in the middle. The CDR3 runs to 17 residues. The CDR3, as DNA: TGTGCCAGCAGACTACTAGGTCCCGACGCGAACACCGGGGAGCTGTTTTTT. It translates to CASRLLGPDANTGELFF.

The chain links TRBV28 to TRBJ2-7; D remains ambiguous. The germline V gene has CDR1 MDHEN and CDR2 SYDVKM. CDR3 size: 14 residues. Trimming took off 6 bases at V and 0 bases at J, with 12 bases between the two ends. The CDR3: CASRSYLSSYEQYF. The DNA of the CDR3 is TGTGCCAGCAGGTCATACCTGAGCTCCTACGAGCAGTACTTC.

The CDR3 region is CAISEGVFPQGVNEQFF. For the CDR3, the DNA is TGTGCCATCAGTGAGGGGGTCTTTCCGCAGGGTGTTAATGAGCAGTTCTTC. The V and J genes are TRBV10-3 and TRBJ2-1; D perhaps matches TRBD1 (5 bases). Deletions cut 2 bases from V and 7 bases from J, with 21 bases between. The germline V gene has CDR1 ENHRY and CDR2 SYGVKD. The CDR3 runs 17 residues.

This clonotype was seen only a few times. This sequence joins TRBV12-3 or TRBV12-4 and TRBJ2-3, with a weak D call TRBD1 (7 bases). With 3 bases removed from V and 4 bases from J, the gap between germline ends came to 14 bases. This CDR3 region has 15 residues. The CDR3 DNA follows: TGTGCCAGCAGTTTTAGGCAGGGGGGCCCAGATACGCAGTATTTT. It translates to CASSFRQGGPDTQYF.

This clonotype showed up just a few times. For the CDR3, the DNA is TGTGCCAGCAGCTTGTACAGAAGCACAGATACGCAGTATTTT. Protein: CASSLYRSTDTQYF. This chain connects TRBV5-6 to TRBJ2-3; no reliable D call. The CDR3 is 14 amino acids. Germline V lookup: CDR1 SGHDT, CDR2 YYEEEE. Deletions cut 1 base from V and 0 bases from J, with 6 bases between.

The rearrangement links TRBV10-3 to TRBJ1-1; TRBD1 matches 7 bases. Germline-derived CDR1 and CDR2 are ENHRY and SYGVKD. V lost 10 bases to trimming and J lost 1 base; unmatched junction nucleotides: 6. CDR3 length equals 13 residues. This chain's CDR3 is CATARQGNTEAFF. The CDR3 region has the DNA TGTGCCACAGCGCGACAGGGGAACACTGAAGCTTTCTTT.

The chain recombines TRBV13 with TRBJ2-1; the D gene is possibly TRBD2 (7 bases). This CDR3 region has 15 residues. Trimming shortened V by 2 bases and J by 8 bases, and 16 bases separated the two germline ends. Germline V lookup: CDR1 PRHDT, CDR2 FYEKMQ (reference sequence). The CDR3 DNA reads as TGTGCCAGCAGCTTACGTGAGGGGGGGAAGGATGAGCAGTTCTTC. This translates into CASSLREGGKDEQFF.

The chain is built from TRBV29-1 and TRBJ2-7; D may be TRBD1 (6 bases). V lost 7 bases, J lost 3 bases, and 16 bases lay in between. This CDR3 spans 13 amino acids. Germline lookup yields CDR1 SQVTM and CDR2 ANQGSEA. CDR3 bases: TGCAGCGCCCTAGAGGCCAGGGGCTACGAGCAGTACTTC. Amino acid sequence: CSALEARGYEQYF.

The chain is built from TRBV6-5 and TRBJ2-7; D unresolved. The V gene's germline CDR1 is MNHEY and CDR2 SVGAGI. V gave up 0 bases and J gave up 2 bases, with 11 bases separating them. This CDR3 comprises 15 residues. In DNA form, the CDR3 reads TGTGCCAGCAGTTACTCCTCACAGAGGCCCTACGAGCAGTACTTC. Its translation is CASSYSSQRPYEQYF.

The gene calls are TRBV4-3 and TRBJ1-5, with no clear D. This CDR3 contains 15 residues. V lost 2 bases and J 3 bases, leaving 11 bases between the germline ends. The germline V gene encodes CDR1 LGHNA and CDR2 YSLEER. The CDR3 DNA reads as TGCGCCAGCAGCCAACAGGACGGGGACAATCAGCCCCAGCATTTT. Its translation is CASSQQDGDNQPQHF.

This chain uses TRBV6-1 with TRBJ2-2; D gene unclear. In germline, CDR1 is MNHNS, CDR2 SASEGT. Trimming left V 10 bases short and J 6 bases short, with 15 bases between. The CDR3 is made up of 13 amino acids. DNA of the CDR3: TGTGCCACAGGCCCCTTGTGGCCCGGGGAGCTGTTTTTT. This encodes CATGPLWPGELFF.

This chain uses TRBV20-1 with TRBJ2-1; no clear D gene. CDR3 length equals 15 residues. CDR1 DFQATT and CDR2 SNEGSKA come from the germline V gene (reference sequence). V was clipped by 3 bases and J by 5 bases, with 17 bases between them. CDR3 sequence (DNA): TGCAGTGCTAGTCGAGGACCCCTGAAACACAATGAGCAGTTCTTC. This codes for CSASRGPLKHNEQFF.

Remarks on this clonotype: This may come from a read error, since a much larger clone is one base off. Because it lacks the conserved phenylalanine or tryptophan at the end, this CDR3 is likely a read error. The chain carries TRBV5-1 and TRBJ1-1; 7 positions match TRBD1. From germline, CDR1 is SGHRS and CDR2 YFSETQ. This CDR3 is 14 amino acids long. Trimming took 7 bases from V and 0 from J; bases not matched to a gene: 6. The DNA for the CDR3 is TGCGCCAGCTCGAAGGGGGCACTGAACACTGAAGCTTTCTCT. Translation gives CASSKGALNTEAFS.

V usage is TRBV6-5 and J usage is TRBJ2-7, with 10 bases aligning to TRBD2. V shed 2 bases and J 2 bases; nucleotides not matched to a gene: 3. Germline V CDR1 and CDR2: MNHEY, SVGAGI. This CDR3 contains 15 residues. CDR3 protein: CASSYETSGTYEQYF. The CDR3 DNA is TGTGCCAGCAGTTACGAAACTAGCGGGACCTACGAGCAGTACTTC.

This clonotype was seen a few times. This sequence joins TRBV28 and TRBJ1-1; the D gene is possibly TRBD1 (6 bases). Trimming stripped 2 bases from V and 5 bases from J, with 15 bases between. The CDR3 has 15 amino acids. The germline CDR1 and CDR2 sequences are MDHEN and SYDVKM. CDR3 DNA sequence: TGTGCCAGCAGTTTAGCAGGGGAAGGTGGGACTGAAGCTTTCTTT. The encoded protein is CASSLAGEGGTEAFF.

This clonotype was seen more than once but under ten times. For the CDR3, the DNA is TGTGCCAGCAGTACCCTGACCCCGGGAGGCACAGATACGCAGTATTTT. As protein: CASSTLTPGGTDTQYF. The rearrangement joins TRBV27 to TRBJ2-3, with a weak D call TRBD2 (6 bases). The CDR3 length is 16 residues. Between the trimmed V and J ends, which lost 5 bases and 1 base, there was a span of 16 bases. Germline-derived CDR1 and CDR2 are MNHEY and SMNVEV (reference sequence).

This clonotype was picked up a small number of times. V and J are TRBV20-1 and TRBJ2-7, with D tentatively TRBD2 (6 bases). Trimming removed 2 bases at V and 0 bases at J, with 8 bases between. Germline V lookup: CDR1 DFQATT, CDR2 SNEGSKA (reference sequence). CDR3 length: 13 residues. In DNA form, the CDR3 reads TGCAGTGCTAGAAGGAGGGCCTCCTACGAGCAGTACTTC. This sequence encodes CSARRRASYEQYF.

This clonotype was recorded many times. The V call is TRBV5-1, the J call TRBJ2-7; 14 bases map to TRBD2. Trimming at V came to 0 bases and at J to 6 bases, leaving 14 bases not matched to a gene. The CDR3 is 19 amino acids. In germline, CDR1 is SGHRS, CDR2 YFSETQ. The CDR3 sequence is CASSLEGTSGSSLIPEQYF. The CDR3 DNA is TGCGCCAGCAGCTTGGAAGGGACTAGCGGGAGTTCGCTTATTCCCGAGCAGTACTTC. Based on the CDR3 plus reference TRBV5-1 and TRBJ2-7, the full variable domain is KAGVTQTPRYLIKTRGQQVTLSCSPISGHRSVSWYQQTPGQGLQFLFEYFSETQRNKGNFPGRFSGRQFSNSRSEMNVSTLELGDSALYLCASSLEGTSGSSLIPEQYFGPGTRLTVT.

The V and J genes are TRBV10-3 and TRBJ2-1; TRBD1 matches 11 bases. V gave up 3 bases and J gave up 8 bases; unmatched junction bases: 6. The germline gives CDR1 ENHRY, CDR2 SYGVKD. There are 15 residues in the CDR3. The CDR3 DNA is TGTGCCATCAGTGACCGGGACAGGGGGGTTTATGAGCAGTTCTTC. Amino acids: CAISDRDRGVYEQFF.

This clonotype was detected ten times or more. The rearrangement links TRBV11-1 to TRBJ2-5, with 13 bases aligning to TRBD2. V gave up 6 bases and J gave up 0 bases; unmatched junction bases: 13. The CDR3 totals 19 residues. Germline assignment: CDR1 SGHAT and CDR2 FQDESV (reference sequence). CDR3 in amino acids: CASRSTSGRASMYQETQYF. For the CDR3, the DNA is TGTGCCAGCAGATCAACTAGCGGGAGGGCTTCGATGTACCAAGAGACCCAGTACTTC. The entire variable domain, with the rest obtained from reference TRBV11-1 and TRBJ2-5, is as follows: EAEVAQSPRYKITEKSQAVAFWCDPISGHATLYWYRQILGQGPELLVQFQDESVVDDSQLPKDRFSAERLKGVDSTLKIQPAELGDSAMYLCASRSTSGRASMYQETQYFGPGTRLLVL.